The T cell receptor (beta chain) under discussion was sequenced for a study of HIV-infected patients and healthy controls. Whole blood was used without fractionation, so all unsorted peripheral T cells were included. This clonotype is termed medium-sized. About 500 ng RNA was reverse transcribed with alpha and beta constant-region primers. Alpha and beta chain libraries were made separately by chain-specific third strand synthesis with multiplexing indices. Each CDR3 protein gets one entry after TCRdb re-called the 5' RACE reads with MiXCR. The repertoire holds some 15,000 distinct CDR3 sequences, roughly 9% seen once, with approximately 5.1% in the top ten. The clonotype comes from an adult in good health. Material: blood.

CDR3 nucleotide sequence: TGCAGTGCCCGTGACAGAATCGGTTACGAGCAGTACTTC. As protein: CSARDRIGYEQYF. The genes are TRBV20-1 and TRBJ2-7; D possibly corresponds to TRBD1 (5 bases). The germline gives CDR1 DFQATT, CDR2 SNEGSKA (reference sequence). The CDR3 is 13 residues long. V was pared by 6 bases and J by 4 bases, with 16 bases between.